This T cell receptor (beta chain) came from a study of T-cell memory formation after mild COVID-19. At the level of the study: Clusters were largely donor specific.

TCR alpha and TCR beta cDNA libraries carrying sample barcodes and UMIs were produced by 5'RACE using constant-segment primers. Using its own MiXCR run on the 5' RACE reads, TCRdb lists one record per CDR3 protein. Among hundreds of thousands of distinct CDR3 sequences listed, roughly 14% were seen once. Study-wide results and caveats: Pre-infection memory harbored some responding clones, suggesting cross-reactive memory joined.

After removal of 4 bases from V and 3 bases from J, the junction contained 9 bases not matched to a gene. The CDR3 has 16 residues. Germline assignment: CDR1 SGHNT and CDR2 YYREEE (reference sequence). Concerning this clonotype: Its antigen remains unknown.

The sequence was obtained from a man younger than 30 who had mild COVID-19 (a few samples of this study predate the infection). Cell type and time point are not known. Sequencing was carried out using PBMCs or a T cell subset sorted from them (not recorded which). The chain has TRBV5-4 and TRBJ1-1, with 10 bases identical to TRBD1. The CDR3 is CASSPPGQGKYTEAFF. In nucleotides, the CDR3 is TGTGCCAGCAGCCCGCCGGGACAGGGGAAGTACACTGAAGCTTTCTTT.